These T cell receptor beta chains were read from a single sample in a study of T cell repertoires in cytomegalovirus infection. TCRdb re-derived calls from the reads in MiXCR, one entry per CDR3 protein. The sample shows some 150,000 distinct CDR3 sequences, approximately 5.9% of them seen only once. The specimen sequenced was PBMCs. The receptor set was obtained from a human donor in good health (CMV status not recorded). Some clones in this sample may be carry-over from other donors' samples. Both conserved end residues are part of each CDR3. The D gene is left open where the match is weak. Size values are once, few and many counts, or a class for expanded clones, and some rows have none.

15 many TRBJ2-7 TRBD2 TRBV5-4 CASSVPGRGNYEQYF TGTGCCAGCAGCGTCCCCGGGAGGGGGAACTACGAGCAGTACTTC
13 once TRBJ2-7 . TRBV7-6 CASSPVQAHEQYF TGTGCCAGCAGCCCAGTTCAGGCCCACGAGCAGTACTTC
20 many TRBJ2-1 TRBD2 TRBV9 CASSDTSGGGLKSSYNEQFF TGTGCCAGCAGCGATACTAGCGGGGGGGGCTTAAAAAGCTCCTACAATGAGCAGTTCTTC
14 many TRBJ2-3 . TRBV7-2 CASSLADWGDTQYF TGTGCCAGCAGCTTAGCTGACTGGGGAGATACGCAGTATTTT
14 many TRBJ1-1 . TRBV12-3/TRBV12-4 CASIPGIGESEAFF TGTGCCAGCATCCCTGGGATAGGGGAGTCTGAAGCTTTCTTT
13 many TRBJ1-2 . TRBV14 CASSQDYSHGYTF TGTGCCAGCAGCCAAGACTATAGCCATGGCTACACCTTC
12 few TRBJ1-2 . TRBV20-1 CSARGDLLLLTF TGCAGTGCTAGAGGGGACCTACTACTGTTAACCTTC
11 many TRBJ1-1 . TRBV7-2 CASRGGQGWVF TGTGCCAGCAGGGGAGGGCAGGGATGGGTCTTT
13 few TRBJ2-7 . TRBV5-1 CASSSGGYYEQYF TGCGCCAGCAGCTCCGGGGGCTACTACGAGCAGTACTTC
14 many TRBJ2-2 . TRBV11-3 CASRARANTGELFF TGTGCCAGCAGAGCTAGGGCGAACACCGGGGAGCTGTTTTTT
15 many TRBJ2-3 . TRBV7-3 CASSPRRGRTDTQYF TGTGCCAGCAGCCCAAGGAGGGGGAGGACAGATACGCAGTATTTT
14 many TRBJ1-2 TRBD1 TRBV20-1 CSAWRTGRTYGYTF TGCAGTGCCTGGCGGACAGGAAGAACCTATGGCTACACCTTC
14 few TRBJ2-1 TRBD2 TRBV6-5 CASRIAGGYNEQFF TGTGCCAGCCGTATAGCGGGGGGGTACAATGAGCAGTTCTTC
20 many TRBJ2-3 TRBD1 TRBV6-8 CASSYSVGRDRVRVTDTQYF TGTGCCAGCAGTTACAGTGTTGGCCGGGACAGGGTTCGGGTCACAGATACGCAGTATTTT
16 many TRBJ2-3 TRBD2 TRBV19 CASSLPSGGIADTQYF TGTGCCAGTAGTCTACCTAGCGGGGGTATCGCAGATACGCAGTATTTT
13 many TRBJ1-1 . TRBV12-3/TRBV12-4 CASSFGVGTEAFF TGTGCCAGCAGTTTCGGGGTCGGCACTGAAGCTTTCTTT
15 few TRBJ2-1 TRBD2 TRBV6-2/TRBV6-3 CASSRTGGSYNEQFF TGTGCCAGCAGTCGGACGGGGGGTTCCTACAATGAGCAGTTCTTC
13 many TRBJ2-5 . TRBV11-2 CASERDSWETQYF TGTGCCAGCGAAAGAGACTCATGGGAGACCCAGTACTTC
15 many TRBJ1-4 . TRBV7-8 CASRRRFATNEKLFF TGTGCCAGCAGGCGTCGCTTTGCAACTAATGAAAAACTGTTTTTT
13 . TRBJ2-3 . TRBV6-6 CASGGGAGDTQYF TGTGCCAGCGGTGGGGGGGCGGGAGATACGCAGTATTTT